Presented here are 32 T cell receptor beta chains from one specimen sequenced in a study of a mutant IDH1 vaccine in newly diagnosed glioma. The table came from immunoSEQ multiplex PCR; TCRdb's copy has only in-frame clones and leaves some out. The data contain about 50,000 clones, 76% of them singletons. Time point described: week 47, end of study. Doses comprised 300 ug of mutant IDH1 20-mer peptide each, plus topical imiquimod. Their antigen targets remain unknown. The input for sequencing was PBMCs, taken from a glioma patient whose treatment included an IDH1 peptide vaccine. The source of these receptors is a woman aged 40-49 years with glioma. Some clones in this sample may be carry-over from other donors' samples.

The rearrangement joins TRBV5-4 to TRBJ1-2; 10 bases are a match to TRBD1. Per germline, CDR1 SGHNT and CDR2 YYREEE (reference sequence). J was trimmed by 7 bases and V by 6 bases; bases with no gene match: 6. The CDR3 contains 13 residues. CDR3 residues: CASKGGQGPGYTF. The DNA of the CDR3 is TGTGCCAGCAAGGGGGGACAGGGGCCTGGCTACACCTTC. The full variable domain, its missing parts supplied by reference TRBV5-4 and TRBJ1-2, is ETGVTQSPTHLIKTRGQQVTLRCSSQSGHNTVSWYQQALGQGPQFIFQYYREEENGRGNFPPRFSGLQFPNYSSELNVNALELDDSALYLCASKGGQGPGYTFGSGTRLTVV.

The V and J genes are TRBV13 and TRBJ2-7; possibly TRBD2 for D (6 bases). Germline assignment: CDR1 PRHDT and CDR2 FYEKMQ (reference sequence). The CDR3 is made up of 15 amino acids. V lost 0 bases and J 4 bases, leaving 13 bases between the germline ends. DNA of the CDR3: TGTGCCAGCAGCTTAGGCTCTCGGGGGAAGTACGAGCAGTACTTC. The encoded protein is CASSLGSRGKYEQYF.

The V and J genes are TRBV14 and TRBJ1-3, with a tentative D call TRBD1 (5 bases). Germline V gene sequence: CDR1 SGHDN, CDR2 FVKESK. V gave up 1 base and J gave up 0 bases, with 16 bases separating them. This CDR3 spans 18 amino acids. The CDR3: CASSQGVSGPVSGNTIYF. CDR3 in DNA: TGTGCCAGCAGCCAAGGCGTTTCAGGGCCAGTCTCTGGAAACACCATATATTTT.

This rearrangement joins TRBV2 to TRBJ1-1, with 8 bases aligning to TRBD1. This CDR3 has 12 residues. The V and J ends lost 10 bases and 2 bases, in that order; junction bases with no gene match: 3. From germline, CDR1 is SNHLY and CDR2 FYNNEI. This chain's CDR3 is CATTGENTEAFF. Here the CDR3 DNA reads TGTGCCACGACAGGGGAAAACACTGAAGCTTTCTTT. The full variable domain, in which reference TRBV2 and TRBJ1-1 provide the parts outside the CDR3, is EPEVTQTPSHQVTQMGQEVILRCVPISNHLYFYWYRQILGQKVEFLVSFYNNEISEKSEIFDDQFSVERPDGSNFTLKIRSTKLEDSAMYFCATTGENTEAFFGQGTRLTVV.

This chain connects TRBV5-6 to TRBJ1-3, with D hard to call. Per the germline V gene, CDR1 is SGHDT and CDR2 is YYEEEE. Trimming took off 0 bases at V and 2 bases at J, with 12 bases between the two ends. The CDR3 is 16 amino acids. For the CDR3, the DNA is TGTGCCAGCAGCTTGGGCTTGGGCGGAACTGGAAACACCATATATTTT. Translated, it gives CASSLGLGGTGNTIYF. Variable domain in full (rest from reference TRBV5-6 and TRBJ1-3): DAGVTQSPTHLIKTRGQQVTLRCSPKSGHDTVSWYQQALGQGPQFIFQYYEEEERQRGNFPDRFSGHQFPNYSSELNVNALLLGDSALYLCASSLGLGGTGNTIYFGEGSWLTVV.

J is TRBJ2-7 and V is TRBV27, with D possibly matching TRBD1 (5 bases). Trimming took off 6 bases at V and 0 bases at J, with 15 bases between the two ends. Germline V gives CDR1 MNHEY, CDR2 SMNVEV (reference sequence). The CDR3 has 15 residues. CDR3: CASSLKQGYSYEQYF. CDR3 coding DNA: TGTGCCAGCAGCCTAAAGCAGGGTTACTCCTACGAGCAGTACTTC.

The V call is TRBV2, the J call TRBJ2-1, with 11 bases lining up with TRBD2. V trimming: 1 base; J trimming: 7 bases; junction bases outside the gene matches: 6. This CDR3 region has 16 residues. Germline CDR1 reads SNHLY; CDR2 reads FYNNEI. CDR3 region: CASSEERASGRNEQFF. The CDR3 region has the DNA TGTGCCAGCAGTGAAGAGCGGGCTAGCGGGAGGAATGAGCAGTTCTTC.

CDR3 region: CASSIDVHRGNEQFF. DNA of the CDR3: TGTGCCAGTAGTATAGATGTCCACAGGGGGAATGAGCAGTTCTTC. This chain uses TRBV19 with TRBJ2-1; 8 bases line up with TRBD1. The germline V gene has CDR1 LNHDA and CDR2 SQIVND (reference sequence). The V segment lost 0 bases and the J segment 7 bases; nucleotides outside the gene matches: 5. This CDR3 is built from 15 residues.

The V and J genes are TRBV6-6 and TRBJ2-5; possibly TRBD1 or TRBD2 for D (5 bases each). This CDR3 is 15 amino acids long. The V gene lost 5 bases and the J gene lost 3 bases, with 16 bases spanning the gap. Germline V gene sequence: CDR1 MNHNY, CDR2 SVGAGI (reference sequence). The CDR3 nucleotides read TGTGCCAGCAGTCCCGTGGGGGTGGCGAAAGAGACCCAGTACTTC. This gives the protein CASSPVGVAKETQYF.

This clone was observed a single time. The chain is built from TRBV13 and TRBJ1-1; D gene uncertain. Germline CDR1 reads PRHDT; CDR2 reads FYEKMQ (reference sequence). The V gene lost 2 bases and the J gene lost 11 bases, with 15 bases spanning the gap. The CDR3 totals 13 residues. The CDR3 loop is CASSLWKGLEAFF. DNA of the CDR3: TGTGCCAGCAGCTTATGGAAGGGATTGGAGGCTTTCTTT. The whole variable domain, remainder taken from reference TRBV13 and TRBJ1-1, is AAGVIQSPRHLIKEKRETATLKCYPIPRHDTVYWYQQGPGQDPQFLISFYEKMQSDKGSIPDRFSAQQFSDYHSELNMSSLELGDSALYFCASSLWKGLEAFFGQGTRLTVV.

This clone was counted between two and nine times. The rearrangement uses TRBV5-1 and TRBJ2-7; D is perhaps TRBD2 (5 bases). In germline, CDR1 is SGHRS, CDR2 YFSETQ. Between the trimmed V and J ends, which lost 0 bases and 6 bases, there was a span of 10 bases. The CDR3 covers 13 residues. The CDR3 is CASSLEVRGEQYF. In nucleotides, the CDR3 is TGCGCCAGCAGCTTGGAGGTCCGGGGCGAGCAGTACTTC.

This chain links TRBV5-1 with TRBJ2-1; TRBD2 matches 8 bases. V lost 2 bases to trimming and J lost 2 bases; unmatched junction nucleotides: 3. The germline V gene encodes CDR1 SGHRS and CDR2 YFSETQ. The CDR3 has 15 residues. CDR3 protein: CASSFAGGPYNEQFF. DNA for the CDR3: TGCGCCAGCAGCTTCGCGGGGGGCCCCTACAATGAGCAGTTCTTC. The entire variable domain, with the rest obtained from reference TRBV5-1 and TRBJ2-1, is as follows: KAGVTQTPRYLIKTRGQQVTLSCSPISGHRSVSWYQQTPGQGLQFLFEYFSETQRNKGNFPGRFSGRQFSNSRSEMNVSTLELGDSALYLCASSFAGGPYNEQFFGPGTRLTVL.

The genes are TRBV7-2 and TRBJ2-1; 11 positions agree with TRBD2. J lost 3 bases, V lost 4 bases, and 11 bases had no gene match. CDR1 and CDR2 (germline): SGHTA, FQGNSA. The CDR3 spans 18 residues. For the CDR3, the DNA is TGTGCCAGCAGCTCCCCCACCCTAGCGGGGGGCAACTACAATGAGCAGTTCTTC. Its translation is CASSSPTLAGGNYNEQFF.

The chain links TRBV2 to TRBJ1-2; D gene ambiguous. CDR1 and CDR2 from the germline V gene are SNHLY and FYNNEI. Trimming cost V 2 bases and J 5 bases, with 12 bases left between them. The CDR3 is 14 residues long. Here the CDR3 DNA reads TGTGCCAGCAGTGAAAGTAGGAGCACGTATGGCTACACCTTC. This encodes CASSESRSTYGYTF.

CDR3 in DNA: TGTGCCAGCAGCTTAGAGGTCAATTCACCCCTCCACTTT. It is translated as CASSLEVNSPLHF. The chain has TRBV11-3 and TRBJ1-6, with no clear D. The germline V and J ends were trimmed by 0 bases and 7 bases, with 4 bases remaining between them. This CDR3 contains 13 residues. Germline V gene sequence: CDR1 SGHNT, CDR2 YENEEA. Combining the CDR3 with reference TRBV11-3 and TRBJ1-6 gives the whole variable domain EAGVVQSPRYKIIEKKQPVAFWCNPISGHNTLYWYLQNLGQGPELLIRYENEEAVDDSQLPKDRFSAERLKGVDSTLKIQPAELGDSAVYLCASSLEVNSPLHFGNGTRLTVT.

The chain links TRBV7-8 to TRBJ2-5; no reliable D call. Looked up from germline, CDR1 is SGHVS and CDR2 is FQNEAQ. V lost 2 bases and J lost 1, with 5 bases in between. The CDR3 spans 13 residues. The CDR3 protein is CASSLNSQETQYF. The DNA for the CDR3 is TGTGCCAGCAGCTTAAACAGCCAAGAGACCCAGTACTTC.

This clone has more than one count but fewer than ten. The chain recombines TRBV19 with TRBJ1-5, with D perhaps TRBD1 (6 bases). The CDR3 covers 14 residues. From germline, CDR1 is LNHDA and CDR2 SQIVND (reference sequence). V lost 9 bases to trimming and J lost 3 bases, with 15 bases between them. The CDR3 reads CASCFTGPNQPQHF. The CDR3 nucleotides are TGTGCCAGCTGTTTTACAGGGCCCAATCAGCCCCAGCATTTT.

This clone was found a few times. This same CDR3 is encoded by further DNA sequences in the sample. The rearrangement links TRBV7-2 to TRBJ2-7, with 7 positions matching TRBD1. CDR3 length equals 14 residues. Germline CDR1 SGHTA, CDR2 FQGNSA. V dropped 6 bases and J dropped 2; count of bases not matched to a gene: 7. CDR3 amino acids: CASRRGQGAYEQYF. The CDR3 DNA is TGTGCCAGCAGAAGAGGGCAGGGGGCCTACGAGCAGTACTTC.

This chain uses TRBV7-2 with TRBJ1-4; no firm D call. CDR1 and CDR2 (germline): SGHTA, FQGNSA. This CDR3 is 16 amino acids long. V was cut by 5 bases and J by 0 bases, with 13 bases left in between. The CDR3 sequence: CASSPIAGATNEKLFF. In DNA form, the CDR3 reads TGTGCCAGCAGCCCCATTGCGGGTGCAACTAATGAAAAACTGTTTTTT.

V usage is TRBV4-1 and J usage is TRBJ2-2; 7 bases fit TRBD2. Germline lookup yields CDR1 MGHRA and CDR2 YSYEKL. The CDR3 sequence is 20 residues long. J gave up 5 bases and V 5 bases, and 23 bases lay outside the gene matches. The CDR3 is CASSFDSRGRKSGGTGELFF. CDR3 coding DNA: TGCGCCAGCAGCTTCGATTCCCGGGGCCGAAAATCGGGGGGAACCGGGGAGCTGTTTTTT.

The count of this clone is one. V is TRBV6-5 and J is TRBJ1-4; possible D gene TRBD1, 5 bases. Germline CDR1 is MNHEY and CDR2 is SVGAGI. The CDR3 is 14 residues long. Trimming took 10 bases from V and 3 from J, leaving 15 bases between them. The CDR3 protein is CATAGQVPNEKLFF. Here the CDR3 DNA reads TGTGCCACGGCGGGGCAGGTGCCTAATGAAAAACTGTTTTTT.

V gene TRBV6-5 combines with J gene TRBJ1-2; 8 bases agree with TRBD1. The CDR3 totals 13 residues. The junction had 8 bases not matched to a gene; V was cut back by 10 bases and J by 4 bases. Germline loops: CDR1 MNHEY, CDR2 SVGAGI. CDR3 coding DNA: TGTGCCACCTTGACAGGGGACGCCTATGGCTACACCTTC. Its protein product is CATLTGDAYGYTF.

The V and J genes are TRBV7-2 and TRBJ2-7; D may be TRBD1 or TRBD2 (5 bases each). This CDR3 region has 14 residues. Trimming shortened V by 7 bases and J by 7 bases, and 20 bases separated the two germline ends. Germline V gives CDR1 SGHTA, CDR2 FQGNSA. CDR3 sequence: CASNLGPIYDEQYF. The CDR3 bases are TGTGCCAGCAACCTGGGACCGATCTACGATGAGCAGTACTTC.

The J gene is TRBJ1-5, the V gene TRBV5-6, with D tentatively TRBD1 (5 bases). V dropped 2 bases and J dropped 9 bases, with 12 bases sitting between them. CDR3 size: 13 residues. Looked up from germline, CDR1 is SGHDT and CDR2 is YYEEEE. The CDR3 nucleotides read TGTGCCAGCAGCTTAGGGGTGGAGGGGCCCCAGCATTTT. Translating gives CASSLGVEGPQHF.

This clone was recorded a few times. One end of the junction does not line up with germline, which may come from a read error. V usage is TRBV10-3 and J usage is TRBJ1-3; the D is unclear. The germline V gene has CDR1 ENHRY and CDR2 SYGVKD. This CDR3 spans 14 amino acids. CDR3 nucleotide sequence: TGTGTCATCAGTGTCGGGGTGATGGAGGACACCATATATTTT. Translating it yields CVISVGVMEDTIYF.

The rearrangement links TRBV27 to TRBJ1-2, with D maybe TRBD1 (6 bases). The V end was cut by 6 bases, the J end by 8 bases, with 28 bases between. The CDR3 runs to 17 residues. Germline CDR1 and CDR2: MNHEY and SMNVEV (reference sequence). The CDR3 DNA follows: TGTGCCAGCAGCCTGCTTCGGACAGTCTTTTTTGGAGGGGGCTACACCTTC. The encoded protein is CASSLLRTVFFGGGYTF.

This chain uses TRBV10-2 with TRBJ2-3; 12 bases fit TRBD2. V shed 6 bases, J shed 2 bases, and the junction held 6 bases outside the gene matches. The V gene's germline CDR1 is WSHSY and CDR2 SAAADI. This CDR3 contains 16 residues. As DNA, the CDR3 is TGCGCCAGCAGCCAGCTAGCGGGGGGGTCCACAGATACGCAGTATTTT. Translated: CASSQLAGGSTDTQYF.

The chain links TRBV5-4 to TRBJ1-6, with 9 nucleotides matching TRBD1. Losses at the gene ends were 2 bases for V and 8 bases for J; bases not matched to a gene: 2. Germline V CDR1 and CDR2: SGHNT, YYREEE (reference sequence). This CDR3 region has 14 residues. This CDR3 is CASSLRQGDSPLHF. The CDR3, as DNA: TGTGCCAGCAGCTTAAGACAGGGGGATTCACCCCTCCACTTT.

J is TRBJ1-1 and V is TRBV5-1; D remains unclear. V was cut by 0 bases and J by 5 bases, with 11 bases left in between. Germline CDR1 reads SGHRS; CDR2 reads YFSETQ. The CDR3 sequence is 14 residues long. The CDR3, as DNA: TGCGCCAGCAGCTTGGATGGTGGTGGGACTGAAGCTTTCTTT. Residues: CASSLDGGGTEAFF.

This clone was recorded once. The rearrangement links TRBV6-5 to TRBJ2-5; 8 bases line up with TRBD1. Germline V gives CDR1 MNHEY, CDR2 SVGAGI. Germline trimming cut 4 bases from V and 3 bases from J; bases unmatched to any gene: 4. There are 14 residues in the CDR3. CDR3 sequence reads: CASSSPGQEETQYF. CDR3 coding DNA: TGTGCCAGCAGTTCCCCGGGACAGGAAGAGACCCAGTACTTC.

The chain joins TRBV30 to TRBJ2-5; TRBD1 or TRBD2 may be the D gene (5 bases each). V shed 4 bases and J shed 5 bases, with 17 bases lying between them. CDR3 length equals 14 residues. CDR1 GTSNPN and CDR2 SVGIG come from the germline V gene (reference sequence). CDR3 loop: CAWTQGRNRETQYF. The CDR3 DNA reads as TGTGCCTGGACCCAGGGACGAAATCGCGAGACCCAGTACTTC.

The rearrangement uses TRBV2 and TRBJ1-4, with 7 bases aligning to TRBD1. The germline gives CDR1 SNHLY, CDR2 FYNNEI. The CDR3 runs to 15 residues. Trimming cost V 5 bases and J 6 bases; bases outside gene matches: 9. The CDR3 sequence is CASSPWTGSDEKLFF. The CDR3 DNA follows: TGTGCCAGCAGTCCTTGGACAGGCTCCGATGAAAAACTGTTTTTT.